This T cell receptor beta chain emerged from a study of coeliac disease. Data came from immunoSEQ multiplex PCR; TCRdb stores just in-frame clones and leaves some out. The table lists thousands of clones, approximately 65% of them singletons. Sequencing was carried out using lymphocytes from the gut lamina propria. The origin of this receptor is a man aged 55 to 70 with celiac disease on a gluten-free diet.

In DNA, the CDR3 is TGTGCCAGCAGTTTAGGTTGGGGAGGCGGACAGCCCCAGCATTTT. Its protein product is CASSLGWGGGQPQHF. The chain employs TRBV28 and TRBJ1-5; no clear D gene. Between the trimmed V and J ends, which lost 2 bases and 7 bases, there was a span of 15 bases. The CDR3 is 15 amino acids. The germline V gene has CDR1 MDHEN and CDR2 SYDVKM.